These T cell receptor beta chains were read from a single sample in a study of cytomegalovirus exposure and HLA in healthy donors. Using immunoSEQ multiplex PCR, the repertoire was profiled, and TCRdb retains in-frame clones only, with some absent. The sample lists 150,000 to 200,000 clones, about 75% occurring once. Sequencing used PBMCs. These TCRs come from a male donor in good health and CMV-seronegative. CDR3s leave out the opening cysteine and the closing phenylalanine or tryptophan.

j_call,v_call,cdr3_aa
TRBJ2-1,TRBV29-1,SGTGGVNEQF
TRBJ1-6,TRBV27,ASSPRWGDSPLH
TRBJ1-5,TRBV4-1,ASSQSPGQVGYQPQH
TRBJ2-1,TRBV4-2,ASSQLSGTTPNEQF
TRBJ2-1,TRBV7-3,ASSSNKSGNKF
TRBJ1-3,TRBV6-5,ASSYGVSSGNTIY
TRBJ1-3,TRBV5-4,ASSPRHPSSGNTIY
TRBJ1-2,TRBV5-5,ASSLVQGAVYGYT
TRBJ1-5,TRBV5-1,ASSLAPHSNQPQH
TRBJ2-3,TRBV7-8,ASSPLGLETDTQY
TRBJ1-2,TRBV6-5,ASSAPGYGYT
TRBJ1-4,TRBV19,ASSIVAGGHEKLF
TRBJ1-4,TRBV6-5,ASSTPGVGEKLF
TRBJ1-3,TRBV6-1,ASRGRTGDGNTIY
TRBJ2-2,TRBV27,ASSDRDKNTGELF
TRBJ1-4,TRBV6-5,ASSGGGEKLF
TRBJ2-7,TRBV18,ASSPRTGDEQY
TRBJ2-7,TRBV11-2,ASSSRLEGEQY
TRBJ2-7,TRBV5-6,ASSPVVGPNSYEQY
TRBJ2-1,TRBV27,ASSFFQGREQF
TRBJ2-7,TRBV6-5,ASSYWGVPNSYEQY
TRBJ1-2,TRBV6-1,ASGEAYGYT
TRBJ2-4,TRBV6-5,ASKTAKNIQY
TRBJ2-3,TRBV6-6,ASSYSLADPRNTQY
TRBJ2-1,TRBV4-1,ASSTLGLAGFSEQF
TRBJ2-1,TRBV18,ASSPPTGVGYNEQF
TRBJ2-3,TRBV10-2,ASSEGGSSDTQY
TRBJ2-6,TRBV7-3,ASSYLAAEYRGSGANVLT
TRBJ1-2,TRBV25-1,ASSVGQGYGYT
TRBJ1-6,TRBV4-3,ASSTQGTYNSPLH
TRBJ2-2,TRBV11-1,ASSFPAGELF
TRBJ1-2,TRBV11-1,ASSIPGQDYGYT
TRBJ2-2,TRBV7-3,ASTPTTNTGELF
TRBJ1-2,TRBV4-2,ASSQAGVNYGYT
TRBJ2-5,TRBV6-5,ASSRTSGGRETQY
TRBJ1-1,TRBV11-1,ASSLEGADPEAF
TRBJ2-3,TRBV6-1,ASLGGRGRRDTQY
TRBJ1-1,TRBV7-8,ASSLAGGKDTEAF
TRBJ2-2,TRBV11-2,ASSFPQNTGELF
TRBJ2-2,TRBV6-5,ASSYDTHTGELF